Shown below are 10 T cell receptor beta chains from a single sample sequenced in a study of T-cell memory formation after mild COVID-19. Each CDR3 protein gets one entry after TCRdb re-called the 5' RACE reads with MiXCR. The top ten clones hold approximately 12% of a sample with 400,000 to 550,000 distinct CDR3 sequences, nearly 25% of them seen once. The sequenced material came from PBMCs or a T cell subset sorted from them (not recorded which). All receptors come from an adult woman who had mild COVID-19 (a few samples of this study predate the infection). Cell type and time point are not known.

The chain links TRBV14 to TRBJ1-1; TRBD1 is a possible D gene (5 bases). V shed 9 bases and J shed 4 bases, with 15 bases lying between them. CDR1 is SGHDN and CDR2 is FVKESK in the germline V gene. This CDR3 has 13 residues. CDR3 DNA sequence: TGTGCCAGTAGGGGCAGGGCGTCCACTGAAGCTTTCTTT. Its translation is CASRGRASTEAFF.

V gene TRBV7-9 combines with J gene TRBJ2-2, with D tentatively TRBD1 (5 bases). V was shortened by 1 base and J by 7 bases, with 10 bases between the two germline ends. The CDR3 totals 14 residues. The germline CDR1 and CDR2 sequences are SEHNR and FQNEAQ (reference sequence). The CDR3 sequence is CASSLGGAGGELFF. As DNA, the CDR3 is TGTGCCAGCAGCTTAGGGGGCGCCGGCGGGGAGCTGTTTTTT.

The table lists this clonotype with a few counts. The CDR3, as DNA: TGCGCCAGCAGCCAAGACCGGAGCCCTAACTATGGCTACACCTTC. Protein sequence: CASSQDRSPNYGYTF. This chain links TRBV4-3 with TRBJ1-2; D unresolved. Per the germline V gene, CDR1 is LGHNA and CDR2 is YSLEER. This CDR3 is built from 15 residues. V lost 0 bases and J 0 bases, leaving 8 bases between the germline ends.

The chain is built from TRBV30 and TRBJ2-7, with 8 bases fitting TRBD1. The germline CDR1 and CDR2 sequences are GTSNPN and SVGIG (reference sequence). J was trimmed by 3 bases and V by 4 bases; bases with no gene match: 5. This CDR3 has 13 residues. Here the CDR3 DNA reads TGTGCCTGGAACCAGGGGGCCAGCTACGAGCAGTACTTC. Translated, it gives CAWNQGASYEQYF.

The CDR3: CATSVRKGDTQYF. The CDR3 region has the DNA TGTGCCACCAGTGTCCGCAAGGGAGATACGCAGTATTTT. V and J are TRBV24-1 and TRBJ2-3; D uncertain. Trimming took off 5 bases at V and 5 bases at J, with 10 bases between the two ends. The CDR3 is 13 residues long. Germline V lookup: CDR1 KGHDR, CDR2 SFDVKD.

This clonotype was seen a few times. The chain couples TRBV27 to TRBJ2-7; TRBD1 matches at 9 bases. The V gene end was trimmed by 6 bases and the J gene end by 2 bases; junction bases not matched to a gene: 8. This CDR3 comprises 15 residues. CDR1 and CDR2 (germline): MNHEY, SMNVEV (reference sequence). The DNA for the CDR3 is TGTGCCAGCAGACCTCTGGACAGGGGTGCCTACGAGCAGTACTTC. This encodes CASRPLDRGAYEQYF.

This clonotype has more than one count but fewer than ten. The genes are TRBV5-1 and TRBJ2-7; no clear D. V dropped 2 bases and J dropped 2 bases, with 14 bases sitting between them. The length of the CDR3 is 15 residues. From germline, CDR1 is SGHRS and CDR2 YFSETQ. As DNA, the CDR3 is TGCGCCAGCAGCTTAACAGTTCTATCTACCTACGAGCAGTACTTC. As protein: CASSLTVLSTYEQYF.

The chain carries TRBV7-9 and TRBJ2-5; weak D call: TRBD1 (5 bases). Germline V CDR1 and CDR2: SEHNR, FQNEAQ (reference sequence). V was pared by 1 base and J by 4 bases, with 10 bases between. This CDR3 contains 14 residues. CDR3 protein: CASSLDKGRETQYF. CDR3 DNA: TGTGCCAGCAGCTTAGATAAGGGGCGAGAGACCCAGTACTTC.

The chain uses TRBV20-1 and TRBJ2-3, with 8 bases fitting TRBD1. The length of the CDR3 is 16 residues. V trimming: 1 base; J trimming: 1 base; junction bases outside the gene matches: 7. CDR1 DFQATT and CDR2 SNEGSKA come from the germline V gene (reference sequence). CDR3 in amino acids: CSARGRRGQGTDTQYF. The CDR3 DNA reads TGCAGTGCTAGAGGCCGAAGGGGACAGGGCACAGATACGCAGTATTTT.

This chain uses TRBV5-6 with TRBJ2-4; 8 bases are a match to TRBD1. The CDR3 runs to 17 residues. Germline CDR1 SGHDT, CDR2 YYEEEE. V dropped 4 bases and J dropped 8; count of bases not matched to a gene: 17. The CDR3 sequence: CASSLRRRGQGVDIQYF. The CDR3, as DNA: TGTGCCAGCAGCCTGAGACGCCGTGGACAGGGAGTGGACATTCAGTACTTC.